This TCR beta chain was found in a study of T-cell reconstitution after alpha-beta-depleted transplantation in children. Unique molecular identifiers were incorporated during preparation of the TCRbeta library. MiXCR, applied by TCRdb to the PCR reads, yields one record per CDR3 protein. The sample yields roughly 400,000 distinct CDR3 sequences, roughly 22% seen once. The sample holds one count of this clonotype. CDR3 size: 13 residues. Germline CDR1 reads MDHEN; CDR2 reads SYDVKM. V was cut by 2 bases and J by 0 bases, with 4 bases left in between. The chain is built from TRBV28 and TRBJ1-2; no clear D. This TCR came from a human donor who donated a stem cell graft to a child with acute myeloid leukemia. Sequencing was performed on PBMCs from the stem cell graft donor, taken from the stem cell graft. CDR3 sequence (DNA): TGTGCCAGCAGTTTAATTTCTAACTATGGCTACACCTTC. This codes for CASSLISNYGYTF.